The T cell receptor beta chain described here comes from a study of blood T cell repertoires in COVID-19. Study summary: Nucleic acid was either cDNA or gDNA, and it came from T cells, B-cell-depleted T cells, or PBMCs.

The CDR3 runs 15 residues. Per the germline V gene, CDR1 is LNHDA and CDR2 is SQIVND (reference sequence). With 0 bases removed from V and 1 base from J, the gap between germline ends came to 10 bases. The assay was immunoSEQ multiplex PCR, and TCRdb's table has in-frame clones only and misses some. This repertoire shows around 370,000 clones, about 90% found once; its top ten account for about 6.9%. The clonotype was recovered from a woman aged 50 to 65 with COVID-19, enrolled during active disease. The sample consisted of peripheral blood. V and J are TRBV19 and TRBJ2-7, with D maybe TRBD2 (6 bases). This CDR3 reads CASSIDVRESYEQYF. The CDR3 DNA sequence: TGTGCCAGTAGTATAGACGTTCGGGAGTCCTACGAGCAGTACTTC.